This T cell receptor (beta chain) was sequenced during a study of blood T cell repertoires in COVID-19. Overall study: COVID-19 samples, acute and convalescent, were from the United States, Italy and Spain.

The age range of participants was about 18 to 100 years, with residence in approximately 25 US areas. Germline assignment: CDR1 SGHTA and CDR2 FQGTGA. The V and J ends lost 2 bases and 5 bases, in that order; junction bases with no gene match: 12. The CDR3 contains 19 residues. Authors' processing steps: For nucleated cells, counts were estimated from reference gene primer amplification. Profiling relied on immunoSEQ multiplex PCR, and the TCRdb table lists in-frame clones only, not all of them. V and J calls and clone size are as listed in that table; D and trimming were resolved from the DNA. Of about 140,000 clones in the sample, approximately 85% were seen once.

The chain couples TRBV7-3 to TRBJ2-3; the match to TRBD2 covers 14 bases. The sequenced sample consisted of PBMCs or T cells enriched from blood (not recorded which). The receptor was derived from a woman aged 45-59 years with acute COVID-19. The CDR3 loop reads CASSLSGTSGSFWGDTQYF. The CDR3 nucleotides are TGTGCCAGCAGCTTATCCGGGACTAGCGGGAGTTTCTGGGGAGATACGCAGTATTTT.